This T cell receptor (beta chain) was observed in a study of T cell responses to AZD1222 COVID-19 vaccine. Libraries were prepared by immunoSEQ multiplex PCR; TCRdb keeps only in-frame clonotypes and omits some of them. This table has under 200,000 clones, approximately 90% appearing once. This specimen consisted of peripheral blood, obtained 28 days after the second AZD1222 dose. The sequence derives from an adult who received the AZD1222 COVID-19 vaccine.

CDR3 sequence: CASTLGGPVGYGYTF. CDR3 DNA: TGTGCCAGCACCCTTGGAGGCCCCGTCGGCTATGGCTACACCTTC. The J gene is TRBJ1-2, the V gene TRBV6-5; no clear D. V lost 7 bases to trimming and J lost 4 bases, with 19 bases between them. The length of the CDR3 is 15 residues. Germline CDR1 MNHEY, CDR2 SVGAGI.